One sample yielded the 19 T cell receptor beta chains listed below, sequenced in a study of CD8+ T cells in alopecia areata. Treatment noted: oral pan-JAK inhibitor, 5-10 mg twice daily. Once RNA had been extracted, it was reverse transcribed into cDNA to act as the sequencing template. Sequencing used immunoSEQ multiplex PCR; TCRdb keeps in-frame clones, though not all of them. The table includes around 100,000 clones, 86% detected once. The sample was CD8+ T cells sorted from blood, taken around week 34, from a patient treated with tofacitinib. The receptors were sampled from a human donor with alopecia areata.

The CDR3 protein is CSVRIAGITYEQYF. The CDR3 DNA is TGCAGCGTCCGTATAGCGGGTATTACCTACGAGCAGTACTTC. The V call is TRBV29-1, the J call TRBJ2-7; TRBD2 matches at 7 bases. CDR3 length equals 14 residues. Unmatched junction bases numbered 10, after V lost 6 bases and J lost 2 bases. Germline V gene data show CDR1 as SQVTM and CDR2 as ANQGSEA.

The J gene is TRBJ1-2, the V gene TRBV7-9; TRBD1 is a possible D gene (5 bases). Germline CDR1 reads SEHNR; CDR2 reads FQNEAQ (reference sequence). This CDR3 spans 14 amino acids. Trimming cost V 5 bases and J 10 bases, with 20 bases left between them. The CDR3 protein is CASSPAAVEDIYTF. CDR3 bases: TGTGCCAGCAGCCCCGCGGCCGTTGAGGACATCTACACCTTC.

The rearrangement links TRBV7-8 to TRBJ2-2; 9 positions agree with TRBD2. Trimming cost V 6 bases and J 7 bases; bases outside gene matches: 15. The germline V gene encodes CDR1 SGHVS and CDR2 FQNEAQ. CDR3 length: 17 amino acids. The CDR3 is CASSLRTSDLMGGELFF. CDR3 DNA: TGTGCCAGCAGTTTAAGGACTAGCGACCTTATGGGCGGGGAGCTGTTTTTT. The complete variable domain, with remaining parts taken from reference TRBV7-8 and TRBJ2-2, reads GAGVSQSPRYKVAKRGQDVALRCDPISGHVSLFWYQQALGQGPEFLTYFQNEAQLDKSGLPSDRFFAERPEGSVSTLKIQRTQQEDSAVYLCASSLRTSDLMGGELFFGEGSRLTVL.

V usage is TRBV30 and J usage is TRBJ1-2; 7 nucleotides align to TRBD1. The length of the CDR3 is 11 residues. V shed 5 bases and J 5 bases; nucleotides not matched to a gene: 2. Germline CDR1 GTSNPN, CDR2 SVGIG (reference sequence). The CDR3 DNA is TGTGCCTGGTGGGGACAGTATGGCTACACCTTC. Translated, it gives CAWWGQYGYTF.

The chain combines TRBV4-1 with TRBJ2-1; 12 bases are a match to TRBD2. The CDR3 length is 15 residues. The V segment lost 3 bases and the J segment 9 bases; nucleotides outside the gene matches: 6. CDR1 and CDR2 (germline): MGHRA, YSYEKL. As DNA, the CDR3 is TGCGCCAGCAGCCACCTAGCGGGGGGGCTCGGTGAGCAGTTCTTC. This sequence encodes CASSHLAGGLGEQFF.

The gene calls are TRBV6-1 and TRBJ2-7, with D possibly matching TRBD1 (5 bases). The germline gives CDR1 MNHNS, CDR2 SASEGT. The length of the CDR3 is 14 residues. V was cut by 2 bases and J by 3 bases, with 11 bases left in between. In nucleotides, the CDR3 is TGTGCCAGCAGTGAATCCCAGGGTTACTACGAGCAGTACTTC. This translates into CASSESQGYYEQYF.

The chain employs TRBV10-3 and TRBJ2-7; 8 nucleotides match TRBD1. Trimming cost V 3 bases and J 3 bases; bases outside gene matches: 10. The CDR3 totals 16 residues. Germline V gene lookup returns CDR1 ENHRY and CDR2 SYGVKD. The CDR3 region has the DNA TGTGCCATCAGTGACCACCGACAGGGGAGACACTACGAGCAGTACTTC. Its protein is CAISDHRQGRHYEQYF.

This chain connects TRBV27 to TRBJ1-1; perhaps TRBD1 as D (5 bases). The ends were cut back, 5 bases at V and 3 bases at J, with 19 bases in the middle. Germline lookup yields CDR1 MNHEY and CDR2 SMNVEV (reference sequence). CDR3 size: 16 residues. The DNA for the CDR3 is TGTGCCAGCAGTCCCCGGACAAATACTGGGGACACTGAAGCTTTCTTT. Protein product: CASSPRTNTGDTEAFF.

V gene TRBV6-5 combines with J gene TRBJ2-2; tentatively, D is TRBD1 (5 bases). Germline CDR1 and CDR2: MNHEY and SVGAGI. The CDR3 is 14 amino acids. Trimming stripped 6 bases from V and 6 bases from J, with 14 bases between. The CDR3, as DNA: TGTGCCAGCAGAGTTGCAGGGTTGGCCGGGGAGCTGTTTTTT. Translated, it gives CASRVAGLAGELFF.

The chain employs TRBV5-4 and TRBJ2-7, with D hard to call. V lost 1 base, J lost 3 bases, and 8 bases lay in between. The CDR3 extends over 13 amino acids. Germline V lookup: CDR1 SGHNT, CDR2 YYREEE (reference sequence). The CDR3 spells CASSLKGSYEQYF. CDR3 bases: TGTGCCAGCAGCTTGAAGGGTAGCTACGAGCAGTACTTC.

This clone occurred once. The chain joins TRBV11-2 to TRBJ2-7, with a weak D call TRBD1 (6 bases). Germline V gene lookup returns CDR1 SGHAT and CDR2 FQNNGV. The V and J ends lost 0 bases and 1 base respectively, with 16 bases between them. This CDR3 is 17 amino acids long. The CDR3 protein is CASSLDWFRTVSYEQYF. The DNA of the CDR3 is TGTGCCAGCAGCTTAGATTGGTTCAGGACAGTTTCCTACGAGCAGTACTTC.

This chain joins TRBV23-1 and TRBJ2-7; possibly TRBD1 for D (7 bases). TRBV23-1 is assigned to the ORF class and has an uncertain function. V lost 7 bases, J lost 6 bases, and 22 bases lay in between. CDR3 length equals 15 residues. The CDR3 region has the DNA TGCGCCAGCACAGCCGGGGAGGAGGGGGCTGGCGAGCAGTACTTC. It translates to CASTAGEEGAGEQYF.

This chain links TRBV5-4 with TRBJ1-2, with 9 bases matching TRBD1. Trimming removed 2 bases from V and 2 bases from J; junction bases left unmatched: 4. The CDR3 loop spans 15 amino acids. Germline-derived CDR1 and CDR2 are SGHNT and YYREEE (reference sequence). CDR3 residues: CASSFGTGYNYGYTF. In nucleotides, the CDR3 is TGTGCCAGCAGCTTCGGGACAGGGTACAACTATGGCTACACCTTC.

This chain links TRBV27 with TRBJ2-7, with 7 bases identical to TRBD1. This CDR3 comprises 13 residues. The V segment lost 3 bases and the J segment 6 bases; nucleotides outside the gene matches: 5. Germline loops: CDR1 MNHEY, CDR2 SMNVEV (reference sequence). The CDR3 bases are TGTGCCAGCAGTTTTCAGGACAGGATCGAGCAGTACTTC. This gives the protein CASSFQDRIEQYF.

The chain employs TRBV27 and TRBJ2-7, with 7 bases matching TRBD1. From germline, CDR1 is MNHEY and CDR2 SMNVEV (reference sequence). V lost 0 bases, J lost 1 base, and 6 bases stayed unmatched. This CDR3 contains 16 residues. CDR3 protein: CASSLSGTDPSYEQYF. CDR3 coding DNA: TGTGCCAGCAGTTTATCGGGGACAGACCCTTCCTACGAGCAGTACTTC.

This rearrangement joins TRBV5-4 to TRBJ2-6; D not certain. CDR3 length: 13 residues. Trimming pared 7 bases from V and 1 base from J, leaving 6 bases between. The V gene's germline CDR1 is SGHNT and CDR2 YYREEE (reference sequence). The CDR3 coding sequence is TGTGCCAGCGCCTTATCTGGGGCCAACGTCCTGACTTTC. Translated, it gives CASALSGANVLTF.

The chain combines TRBV27 with TRBJ2-5; TRBD2 matches 9 bases. CDR3 length equals 15 residues. Losses at the gene ends were 5 bases for V and 0 bases for J; bases not matched to a gene: 4. Germline CDR1 is MNHEY and CDR2 is SMNVEV (reference sequence). CDR3 protein: CASSGSGRYQETQYF. The CDR3 DNA sequence: TGTGCCAGCAGTGGTAGCGGGAGATACCAAGAGACCCAGTACTTC.

This clone was detected only a few times. The chain carries TRBV28 and TRBJ2-3; D not resolved. V lost 6 bases and J 6 bases, leaving 10 bases between the germline ends. The CDR3 covers 12 residues. Germline CDR1 MDHEN, CDR2 SYDVKM. The CDR3: CASSLGEDTQYF. The CDR3 coding sequence is TGTGCCAGCAGCCTCGGAGAGGATACGCAGTATTTT.

The rearrangement joins TRBV27 to TRBJ1-1; D remains unclear. Deletions cut 6 bases from V and 0 bases from J, with 8 bases between. Germline assignment: CDR1 MNHEY and CDR2 SMNVEV (reference sequence). This CDR3 region has 13 residues. This CDR3 reads CASSLILNTEAFF. In nucleotides, the CDR3 is TGTGCCAGCAGCCTAATACTGAACACTGAAGCTTTCTTT.